A single sample is the source of the 5 T cell receptor beta chains below, sequenced in a study of vaccination effects on CD4 cells after COVID-19. Some clones are missing from TCRdb's copy, which holds only in-frame ones; the method was immunoSEQ multiplex PCR. The table includes 45,000 or so clones, roughly three quarters detected once. Antigen specificity for these receptors is unknown. CD4+ T cell isolation took place after about 11 days of culture. Participants were vaccinated with two doses of either the BNT162b2 or mRNA-1273 vaccine. The specimen comprised CD4+ T cells from PBMCs cultured without peptide, sampled after COVID-19 vaccination. The receptor set was obtained from a human donor who received a COVID-19 vaccine.

The chain joins TRBV23-1 to TRBJ2-1, with TRBD1 matching over 11 bases. Being an ORF, TRBV23-1 has a function that is uncertain. The CDR3 sequence is 17 residues long. J was trimmed by 10 bases and V by 3 bases; bases with no gene match: 14. The CDR3, as DNA: TGCGCCAGCAGTCAGCAAATCCGGGACAGGGGGTTTATCGAGCAGTTCTTC. Translating it yields CASSQQIRDRGFIEQFF.

This rearrangement joins TRBV6-2 or TRBV6-3 to TRBJ2-1; tentative D call: TRBD2 (6 bases). Germline V gene data show CDR1 as MNHEY and CDR2 as SVGEGT. This CDR3 spans 18 amino acids. Trimming cost V 0 bases and J 0 bases, with 15 bases left between them. Here the CDR3 DNA reads TGTGCCAGCAGTTACTCGATTTCCGCGACTAGCTCCTACAATGAGCAGTTCTTC. It specifies CASSYSISATSSYNEQFF.

The rearrangement links TRBV3-1 (or the pseudogene TRBV3-2) to TRBJ2-1; 9 bases map to TRBD2. Looked up from germline, CDR1 is LGHDT and CDR2 is YNNKEL (reference sequence). The CDR3 extends over 18 amino acids. With 3 bases clipped from V and 4 bases from J, the junction kept 13 bases outside the gene matches. CDR3 region: CASSQGRGGASRYNEQFF. Written as DNA, the CDR3 is TGTGCCAGCAGCCAGGGTCGCGGGGGGGCTAGTAGGTACAATGAGCAGTTCTTC.

The genes are TRBV6-5 and TRBJ1-2; 9 bases fit TRBD1. The CDR3 sequence is 13 residues long. The V gene end was trimmed by 6 bases and the J gene end by 4 bases; junction bases not matched to a gene: 3. Germline CDR1 reads MNHEY; CDR2 reads SVGAGI. Here the CDR3 DNA reads TGTGCCAGCAGGACAGGGGGTAGCTATGGCTACACCTTC. Encoded protein: CASRTGGSYGYTF.

The chain links TRBV2 to TRBJ1-3; D unclear. This CDR3 region has 14 residues. The germline V gene encodes CDR1 SNHLY and CDR2 FYNNEI. Trimming took 6 bases from V and 3 from J, leaving 12 bases between them. Here the CDR3 reads CASRGWQFGNTIYF. CDR3 in DNA: TGTGCCAGCAGGGGGTGGCAGTTTGGAAACACCATATATTTT.